Following are 30 T cell receptor beta chains from one sample sequenced in a study of shared clonotypes between healthy human individuals. Method: immunoSEQ multiplex PCR; TCRdb's copy keeps in-frame clones and lacks some. This table has a few million clones, approximately 90% appearing once. The sample comprised naive CD4+ T cells from PBMCs. Stated subset: CD45RA+ positively selected. The receptors shown here come from a man aged 18 to 29 in good health. Some clones in this sample may be carry-over from other donors' samples.

CDR3 residues: CASKGLAGLDTQYF. The CDR3, as DNA: TGCGCCAGTAAGGGACTAGCGGGACTAGATACGCAGTATTTT. The J gene is TRBJ2-3, the V gene TRBV5-1, with 13 bases lining up with TRBD2. The ends lost 8 bases at V and 5 bases at J; junction bases unmatched: 5. The CDR3 contains 14 residues. CDR1 is SGHRS and CDR2 is YFSETQ in the germline V gene.

The CDR3 protein is CASSMGTMDPYNEQFF. The CDR3 DNA reads TGTGCCAGTAGTATGGGGACTATGGACCCCTACAATGAGCAGTTCTTC. V usage is TRBV19 and J usage is TRBJ2-1; 7 bases are shared with TRBD2. V was clipped by 3 bases and J by 2 bases; unmatched bases: 7. This CDR3 is 16 amino acids long. Germline V gene sequence: CDR1 LNHDA, CDR2 SQIVND (reference sequence).

V usage is TRBV20-1 and J usage is TRBJ2-7; no definite D call. V lost 4 bases to trimming and J lost 6 bases, with 10 bases between them. The germline V gene has CDR1 DFQATT and CDR2 SNEGSKA (reference sequence). The CDR3 spans 11 residues. Here the CDR3 reads CSATRLGEQYF. DNA of the CDR3: TGCAGTGCTACCCGCTTGGGCGAGCAGTACTTC.

The V call is TRBV6-5, the J call TRBJ2-5; 7 bases match TRBD2. CDR1 is MNHEY, CDR2 SVGAGI, per germline. The CDR3 has 15 amino acids. Germline trimming cut 2 bases from V and 5 bases from J; bases unmatched to any gene: 8. The CDR3 sequence is CASSYRDGRRETQYF. The CDR3 nucleotides read TGTGCCAGCAGTTACCGGGACGGGAGGCGGGAGACCCAGTACTTC.

The rearrangement uses TRBV4-1 and TRBJ2-3, with 7 bases matching TRBD2. Unmatched junction bases numbered 9, after V lost 0 bases and J lost 3 bases. The CDR3 consists of 17 residues. Looked up from germline, CDR1 is MGHRA and CDR2 is YSYEKL. The DNA of the CDR3 is TGCGCCAGCAGCCAAGAGAGGGGCGGGAGTAGGACAGATACGCAGTATTTT. The encoded protein is CASSQERGGSRTDTQYF.

This chain connects TRBV9 to TRBJ2-1, with D unresolved. This CDR3 contains 16 residues. Trimming took 0 bases from V and 2 from J, leaving 12 bases between them. Germline CDR1 SGDLS, CDR2 YYNGEE. CDR3 protein: CASSVGVTGAYNEQFF. CDR3 nucleotide sequence: TGTGCCAGCAGCGTAGGAGTGACTGGGGCCTACAATGAGCAGTTCTTC.

In the case of this clone: At the DNA level, this CDR3 is encoded by other sequences in the same sample as well. The genes are TRBV9 and TRBJ2-5; D is ambiguous. CDR3 length equals 12 residues. CDR1 is SGDLS and CDR2 is YYNGEE in the germline V gene. With 0 bases removed from V and 4 bases from J, the gap between germline ends came to 4 bases. CDR3 amino acids: CASSVAGETQYF. CDR3 DNA: TGTGCCAGCAGCGTAGCCGGAGAGACCCAGTACTTC.

The chain couples TRBV7-6 to TRBJ2-3; 7 bases line up with TRBD1. The CDR3 is 15 residues long. Germline CDR1 reads SGHVS; CDR2 reads FNYEAQ. The junction had 9 bases not matched to a gene; V was cut back by 4 bases and J by 5 bases. CDR3 residues: CASSSRQGRQDTQYF. The CDR3 DNA sequence: TGTGCCAGCAGCTCACGACAGGGTCGGCAAGATACGCAGTATTTT.

The chain is built from TRBV10-2 and TRBJ2-4, with TRBD2 identical over 11 bases. From germline, CDR1 is WSHSY and CDR2 SAAADI. Losses at the gene ends were 6 bases for V and 0 bases for J; bases not matched to a gene: 1. The CDR3 has 15 amino acids. The CDR3 spells CASSTSGGAKNIQYF. The CDR3 nucleotides read TGCGCCAGCAGCACTAGCGGGGGAGCCAAAAACATTCAGTACTTC.

This sequence joins TRBV5-1 and TRBJ1-5, with D perhaps matching TRBD1 (5 bases). Germline V lookup: CDR1 SGHRS, CDR2 YFSETQ. Trimming removed 3 bases from V and 6 bases from J, with 16 bases in between. The CDR3 spans 15 residues. CDR3 DNA: TGCGCCAGCAGCTGGGGGAACGCGGGCACTCAGCCCCAGCATTTT. Protein sequence: CASSWGNAGTQPQHF.

The rearrangement uses TRBV29-1 and TRBJ1-2, with D possibly TRBD1 on 5 matching bases. Trimming took off 2 bases at V and 4 bases at J, with 14 bases between the two ends. Germline CDR1 is SQVTM and CDR2 is ANQGSEA. The length of the CDR3 is 14 residues. In DNA form, the CDR3 reads TGCAGCGTTGAACGGGGCTCAGGGAGCTATGGCTACACCTTC. This sequence encodes CSVERGSGSYGYTF.

The chain joins TRBV10-2 to TRBJ2-1; 8 positions agree with TRBD1. Germline CDR1 is WSHSY and CDR2 is SAAADI. Trimming at V came to 8 bases and at J to 7 bases, leaving 10 bases not matched to a gene. This CDR3 is 14 amino acids long. CDR3 protein: CASVDRGFVNEQFF. The CDR3 region has the DNA TGCGCCAGCGTTGACAGGGGATTTGTGAATGAGCAGTTCTTC.

The chain joins TRBV18 to TRBJ1-4; no clear D gene. The ends were cut back, 4 bases at V and 7 bases at J, with 7 bases in the middle. CDR3 size: 12 residues. CDR1 KGHSH and CDR2 LQKENI come from the germline V gene. CDR3 protein: CASSLSREKLFF. In DNA form, the CDR3 reads TGTGCCAGCTCACTCTCTCGTGAAAAACTGTTTTTT.

This clone was detected only a few times. The rearrangement joins TRBV4-1 to TRBJ1-5; D gene ambiguous. This CDR3 has 17 amino acids. The germline CDR1 and CDR2 sequences are MGHRA and YSYEKL. V was trimmed by 1 base and J by 0 bases, leaving 13 bases between them. The CDR3 spells CASSQGGRGNSNQPQHF. CDR3 DNA: TGCGCCAGCAGCCAAGGCGGGCGTGGGAATAGCAATCAGCCCCAGCATTTT.

The CDR3 protein is CASIPIPSGNEQFF. The CDR3 nucleotides read TGTGCCAGCATTCCCATTCCCAGCGGAAATGAGCAGTTCTTC. V and J are TRBV6-6 and TRBJ2-1; possible D gene TRBD2, 5 bases. Germline values: CDR1 MNHNY, CDR2 SVGAGI (reference sequence). This CDR3 is 14 amino acids long. Trimming cost V 7 bases and J 7 bases, with 17 bases left between them.

This chain uses TRBV18 with TRBJ2-7; TRBD1 is a possible D gene (5 bases). Per germline, CDR1 KGHSH and CDR2 LQKENI. Trimming removed 2 bases at V and 7 bases at J, with 9 bases between. The CDR3 sequence is 12 residues long. DNA for the CDR3: TGTGCCAGCTCACCATCGAGACAGGAGCAGTACTTC. Residues: CASSPSRQEQYF.

The chain links TRBV7-9 to TRBJ1-5, with TRBD1 as a possible D gene (6 bases). The CDR3 runs 16 residues. Germline assignment: CDR1 SEHNR and CDR2 FQNEAQ (reference sequence). The germline V and J ends were trimmed by 2 bases and 3 bases, with 14 bases remaining between them. CDR3: CASSLPGAWDNQPQHF. Written as DNA, the CDR3 is TGTGCCAGCAGCTTACCGGGGGCTTGGGACAATCAGCCCCAGCATTTT.

Regarding this clone: Other nucleotide sequences in the sample specify the same CDR3. V is TRBV29-1 and J is TRBJ2-7; 12 bases are shared with TRBD1. The V gene end was trimmed by 6 bases and the J gene end by 5 bases; junction bases not matched to a gene: 2. The CDR3 is 12 amino acids. Germline V gives CDR1 SQVTM, CDR2 ANQGSEA. CDR3 region: CSVGTGGNEQYF. The CDR3 DNA sequence: TGCAGCGTCGGGACAGGGGGCAACGAGCAGTACTTC.

The sample holds one count of this clone. This rearrangement joins TRBV27 to TRBJ2-6, with a weak D call TRBD1 (6 bases). The CDR3 sequence is 19 residues long. CDR1 MNHEY and CDR2 SMNVEV come from the germline V gene (reference sequence). V lost 4 bases and J lost 3, with 22 bases in between. CDR3 DNA: TGTGCCAGCAGTTCCCGGACAGACTTCACCTCCATTGGGGCCAACGTCCTGACTTTC. Amino acids: CASSSRTDFTSIGANVLTF.

The chain joins TRBV6-4 to TRBJ1-1, with D perhaps TRBD1 (5 bases). Looked up from germline, CDR1 is MRHNA and CDR2 is SNTAGT. The CDR3 has 14 residues. V was pared by 3 bases and J by 11 bases, with 19 bases between. CDR3 coding DNA: TGTGCCAGCAGTGAGACCGGGGACGAGATCATCGCTTTCTTT. It encodes CASSETGDEIIAFF.

This clone appeared once. The chain links TRBV7-8 to TRBJ2-2; the D gene could be TRBD1 or TRBD2 (5 bases each). CDR1 and CDR2 (germline): SGHVS, FQNEAQ. This CDR3 spans 13 amino acids. V was clipped by 10 bases and J by 2 bases, with 11 bases between them. In DNA, the CDR3 is TGTGCCACCTCGAGGGGTAACACCGGGGAGCTGTTTTTT. It codes for CATSRGNTGELFF.

The chain combines TRBV5-4 with TRBJ2-3; D possibly corresponds to TRBD1 (5 bases). V lost 4 bases and J lost 1, with 16 bases in between. From germline, CDR1 is SGHNT and CDR2 YYREEE (reference sequence). The CDR3 is made up of 16 amino acids. The CDR3, as DNA: TGTGCCAGCAGCCCCCAAAAGGGGCGCGGCACAGATACGCAGTATTTT. Amino acids: CASSPQKGRGTDTQYF.

Points on this clone: Different DNA sequences within this sample yield the same CDR3. The gene calls are TRBV6-5 and TRBJ1-5, with D perhaps matching TRBD1 (5 bases). The CDR3 is 13 residues long. V shed 6 bases and J shed 6 bases, with 12 bases lying between them. The germline V gene has CDR1 MNHEY and CDR2 SVGAGI. CDR3 nucleotide sequence: TGTGCCAGCAGGGGGGGGTTGGGTCAGCCCCAGCATTTT. Amino acid sequence: CASRGGLGQPQHF.

This chain links TRBV9 with TRBJ2-1, with D possibly called TRBD1 or TRBD2 (5 bases each). V shed 0 bases and J shed 10 bases, with 20 bases lying between them. CDR3 length: 16 residues. Germline lookup yields CDR1 SGDLS and CDR2 YYNGEE. The CDR3: CASSVEGRLSPREQFF. CDR3 in DNA: TGTGCCAGCAGCGTAGAGGGGAGACTAAGCCCCCGAGAGCAGTTCTTC.

This sequence joins TRBV28 and TRBJ2-7; no reliable D call. The germline CDR1 and CDR2 sequences are MDHEN and SYDVKM. The CDR3 has 17 residues. Between the trimmed V and J ends, which lost 8 bases and 3 bases, there was a span of 26 bases. DNA for the CDR3: TGTGCCAGCGCTTCCCCATTGAAATTCAATATTCTCTACGAGCAGTACTTC. Its translation is CASASPLKFNILYEQYF. Full variable domain (missing parts from reference TRBV28 and TRBJ2-7): DVKVTQSSRYLVKRTGEKVFLECVQDMDHENMFWYRQDPGLGLRLIYFSYDVKMKEKGDIPEGYSVSREKKERFSLILESASTNQTSMYLCASASPLKFNILYEQYFGPGTRLTVT.

The rearrangement uses TRBV30 and TRBJ1-5; TRBD1 matches at 8 bases. The CDR3 consists of 15 residues. Germline V gene lookup returns CDR1 GTSNPN and CDR2 SVGIG (reference sequence). The ends lost 4 bases at V and 2 bases at J; junction bases unmatched: 7. This chain's CDR3 is CAWTLPDRGNQPQHF. CDR3 DNA sequence: TGTGCCTGGACCCTCCCGGACAGGGGCAATCAGCCCCAGCATTTT.

The rearrangement joins TRBV28 to TRBJ2-1; 8 bases line up with TRBD2. V shed 6 bases and J 9 bases; nucleotides not matched to a gene: 10. The CDR3 is 14 residues long. Germline values: CDR1 MDHEN, CDR2 SYDVKM. The CDR3 sequence is CASSLREVHAEQFF. CDR3 nucleotide sequence: TGTGCCAGCAGCTTGCGGGAGGTTCACGCTGAGCAGTTCTTC.

This clone was seen only once. In DNA, the CDR3 is TGTGCCAGCAGTTACGCCCGGGGTGAAAAACTGTTTTTT. It codes for CASSYARGEKLFF. The rearrangement uses TRBV6-6 and TRBJ1-4; no definite D call. Trimming cost V 2 bases and J 7 bases, with 8 bases left between them. There are 13 residues in the CDR3. CDR1 is MNHNY and CDR2 is SVGAGI in the germline V gene (reference sequence).

The J gene is TRBJ1-1, the V gene TRBV11-2; D is ambiguous. V gave up 3 bases and J gave up 1 base, with 18 bases separating them. The length of the CDR3 is 17 residues. Germline V gene sequence: CDR1 SGHAT, CDR2 FQNNGV. CDR3: CASSFLVTQWENTEAFF. The DNA for the CDR3 is TGTGCCAGCAGCTTTTTGGTGACACAATGGGAGAACACTGAAGCTTTCTTT.

The chain carries TRBV15 and TRBJ2-1, with D unresolved. V dropped 4 bases and J dropped 6 bases, with 16 bases sitting between them. Germline CDR1 reads LNHNV; CDR2 reads YYDKDF (reference sequence). There are 15 residues in the CDR3. The CDR3 DNA sequence: TGTGCCACCAGCACCGGCTTCTCTTCTATCAATGAGCAGTTCTTC. Amino acids: CATSTGFSSINEQFF.